The T cell receptor beta chain under discussion was sequenced for a study of blood T cell repertoires in COVID-19. Study-wide context: From the United States, Italy and Spain came samples of acute and convalescent COVID-19.

This clone was observed a single time. This CDR3 is 15 amino acids long. V was pared by 5 bases and J by 7 bases, with 7 bases of the junction left unmatched. Germline values: CDR1 ENHRY, CDR2 SYGVKD. The participants were between 18 and 89 years old and came from some 23 US areas. Participants reported their clinical history, and cohort assignment relied on those reports. As handled by the study authors: Quantification of nucleated cells was approximated via reference gene primer amplification. Produced via immunoSEQ multiplex PCR; TCRdb's table is partial and in-frame only. V and J calls and clone size are as listed in that table; D and trimming were resolved from the DNA. The data hold some 330,000 clones, with 80% to 90% observed a single time.

The chain carries TRBV10-3 and TRBJ2-1; 11 positions match TRBD2. Sequences were obtained from PBMCs or T cells enriched from blood (not recorded which). The TCR sequence derives from a young man who had recovered from COVID-19. The DNA of the CDR3 is TGTGCCATCAGTAATAGCGGGGGGGCCAGTAATGAGCAGTTCTTC. Protein sequence: CAISNSGGASNEQFF.